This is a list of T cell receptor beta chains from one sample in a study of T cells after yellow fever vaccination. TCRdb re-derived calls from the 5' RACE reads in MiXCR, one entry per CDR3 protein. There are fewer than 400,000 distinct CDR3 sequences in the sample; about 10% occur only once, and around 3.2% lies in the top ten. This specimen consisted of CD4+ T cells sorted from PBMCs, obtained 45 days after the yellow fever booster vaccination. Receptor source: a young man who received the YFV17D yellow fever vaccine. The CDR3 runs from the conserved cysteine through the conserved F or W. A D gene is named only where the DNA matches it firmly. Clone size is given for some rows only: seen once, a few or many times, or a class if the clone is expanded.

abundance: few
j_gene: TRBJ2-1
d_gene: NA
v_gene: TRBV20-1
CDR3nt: TGCAGTGCTAGAGTGGGGGCACAATGGGGCAATGAGCAGTTCTTC
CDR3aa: CSARVGAQWGNEQFF

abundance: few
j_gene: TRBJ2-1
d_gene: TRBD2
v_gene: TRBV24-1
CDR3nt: TGTGCCACCAGTGATCCCCGGGGGGGCTCGGATAATGAGCAGTTCTTC
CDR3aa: CATSDPRGGSDNEQFF

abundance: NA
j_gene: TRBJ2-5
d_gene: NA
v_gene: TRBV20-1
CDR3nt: TGCAGTGCTAGGGACCCGGACGGGCCGGGGACCCAGTACTTC
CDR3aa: CSARDPDGPGTQYF

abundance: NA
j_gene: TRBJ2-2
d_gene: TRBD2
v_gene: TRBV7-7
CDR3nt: TGTGCTAGCAGCGTAACTAGCGGCGCCGGGGAGCTGTTTTTT
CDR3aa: CASSVTSGAGELFF

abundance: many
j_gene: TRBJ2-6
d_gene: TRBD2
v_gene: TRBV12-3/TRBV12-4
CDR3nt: TGTGCCAGCAGGGGACTAGCGGGGTCCGCTGGGGCCAACGTCCTGACTTTC
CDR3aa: CASRGLAGSAGANVLTF

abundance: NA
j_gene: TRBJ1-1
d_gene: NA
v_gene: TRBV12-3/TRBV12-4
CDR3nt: TGTGCCAGCGGAAACCAAGCTTTCTTT
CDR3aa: CASGNQAFF

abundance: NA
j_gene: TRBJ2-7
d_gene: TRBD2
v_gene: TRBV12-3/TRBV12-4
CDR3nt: TGTGCCAGCAGTTTCAGAGCGGGGGGCTACGAGCAGTACTTC
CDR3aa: CASSFRAGGYEQYF

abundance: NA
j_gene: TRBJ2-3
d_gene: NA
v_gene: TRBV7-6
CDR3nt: TGTGCCAGCAGCTTCTTCCGCACAGATACGCAGTATTTT
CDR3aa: CASSFFRTDTQYF

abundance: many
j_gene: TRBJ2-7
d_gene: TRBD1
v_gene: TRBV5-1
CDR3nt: TGCGCCAGCCGTCGGGACAGGGGTTACGAGCAGTACTTC
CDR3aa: CASRRDRGYEQYF

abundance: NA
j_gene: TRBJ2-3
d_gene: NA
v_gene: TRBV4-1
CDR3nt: TGCGCCAGCAGCCAGGGCAGATTCACAGATACGCAGTATTTT
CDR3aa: CASSQGRFTDTQYF

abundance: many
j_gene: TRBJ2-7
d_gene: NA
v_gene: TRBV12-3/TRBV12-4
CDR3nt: TGTGCCAGCAGTTTTACCTACGACGAGCAGTACTTC
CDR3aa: CASSFTYDEQYF

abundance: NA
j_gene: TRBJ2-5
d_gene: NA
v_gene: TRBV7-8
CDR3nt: TGTGCCAGCAGCTTATTGGGCGGGACCTCCCTAGAGACCCAGTACTTC
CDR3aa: CASSLLGGTSLETQYF

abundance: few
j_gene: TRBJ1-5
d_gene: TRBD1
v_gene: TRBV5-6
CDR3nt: TGTGCCAGCAGCTTTGGACAGGCCAATCAGCCCCAGCATTTT
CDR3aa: CASSFGQANQPQHF

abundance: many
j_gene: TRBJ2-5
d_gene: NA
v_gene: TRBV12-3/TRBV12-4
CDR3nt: TGTGCCAGCAGTTTCGACCGTCGTGAGACCCAGTACTTC
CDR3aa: CASSFDRRETQYF

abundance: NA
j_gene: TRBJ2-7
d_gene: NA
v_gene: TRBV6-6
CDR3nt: TGTGCCAGCACCTACGAAGGATTCCCAGGTGTCTACGAGCAGTACTTC
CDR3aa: CASTYEGFPGVYEQYF

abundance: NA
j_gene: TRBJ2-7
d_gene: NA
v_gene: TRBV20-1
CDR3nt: TGCAGTGCCGAGGGACGGGTCTGGGAGCAGTACTTC
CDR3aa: CSAEGRVWEQYF

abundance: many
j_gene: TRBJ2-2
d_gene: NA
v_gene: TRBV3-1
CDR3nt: TGTGCCAGCAGCTCCCGTGGGACCGGGGAGCTGTTTTTT
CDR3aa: CASSSRGTGELFF

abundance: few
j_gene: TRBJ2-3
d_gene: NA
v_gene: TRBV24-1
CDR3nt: TGTGCCACCAGTTTCAGCGCGGAGGCAGATACGCAGTATTTT
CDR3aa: CATSFSAEADTQYF

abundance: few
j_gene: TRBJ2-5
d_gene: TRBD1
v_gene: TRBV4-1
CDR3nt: TGCGCCAGCAGCCAAGATTACAGGGGGATGGAGACCCAGTACTTC
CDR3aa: CASSQDYRGMETQYF

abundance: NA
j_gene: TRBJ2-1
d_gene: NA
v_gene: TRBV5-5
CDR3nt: TGTGCCAGCAGCCTCGAGGCCTTGGGGCTAAGCTCCTACAATGAGCAGTTCTTC
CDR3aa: CASSLEALGLSSYNEQFF

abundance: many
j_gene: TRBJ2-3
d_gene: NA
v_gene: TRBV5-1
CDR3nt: TGCGCCAGCAGCTCTAGCACAGATACGCAGTATTTT
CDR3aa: CASSSSTDTQYF

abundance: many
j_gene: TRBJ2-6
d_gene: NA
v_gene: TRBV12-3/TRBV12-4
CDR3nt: TGTGCCAGCAGTTTCGAATCTGGGGCCAACGTCCTGACTTTC
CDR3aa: CASSFESGANVLTF

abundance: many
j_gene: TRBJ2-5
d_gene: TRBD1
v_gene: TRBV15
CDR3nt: TGTGCCACCAGCAGAGATAAGGGGGCGGAGACCCAGTACTTC
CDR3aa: CATSRDKGAETQYF

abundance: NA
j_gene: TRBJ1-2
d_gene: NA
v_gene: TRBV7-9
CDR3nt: TGTGCCAGCAGCTTAGAGTTAACAGGGCCTAACTATGGCTACACCTTC
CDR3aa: CASSLELTGPNYGYTF

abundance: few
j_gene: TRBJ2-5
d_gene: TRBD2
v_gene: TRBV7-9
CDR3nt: TGTGCCAGCAGCTCCCCGGGACTAGCGGCGAGTGAGGAGACCCAGTACTTC
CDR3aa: CASSSPGLAASEETQYF

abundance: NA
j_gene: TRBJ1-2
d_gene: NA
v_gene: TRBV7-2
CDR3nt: TGTGCCAGCAGCTTACAACAGGTCTATGGCTACACCTTC
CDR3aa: CASSLQQVYGYTF

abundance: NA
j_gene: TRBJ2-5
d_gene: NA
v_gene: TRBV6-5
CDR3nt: TGTGCCAGCAGTTCTTGGACAGCAGATCAAGAGACCCAGTACTTC
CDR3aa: CASSSWTADQETQYF

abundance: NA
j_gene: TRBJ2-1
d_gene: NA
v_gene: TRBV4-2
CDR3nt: TGTGCCAGCAGCCAAGAAGTGCTAGTTTTGAATGAGCAGTTCTTC
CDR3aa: CASSQEVLVLNEQFF

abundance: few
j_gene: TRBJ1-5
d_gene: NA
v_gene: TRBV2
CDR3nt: TGTGCCAGCAGAGAGAGGGGAATCAATCAGCCCCAGCATTTT
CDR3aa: CASRERGINQPQHF

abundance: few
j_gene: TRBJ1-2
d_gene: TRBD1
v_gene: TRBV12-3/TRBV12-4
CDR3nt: TGTGCCAGCAGAAACACAGGGGGTAACTATGGCTACACCTTC
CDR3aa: CASRNTGGNYGYTF

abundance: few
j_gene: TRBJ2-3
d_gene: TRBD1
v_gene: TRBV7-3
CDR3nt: TGTGCCAGCAGCACAGGGGCTAACACAGATACGCAGTATTTT
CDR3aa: CASSTGANTDTQYF

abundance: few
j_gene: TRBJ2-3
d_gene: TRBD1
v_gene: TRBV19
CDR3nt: TGTGCCAGTACCCCATCCGGGGACAGAGATACGCAGTATTTT
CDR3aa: CASTPSGDRDTQYF

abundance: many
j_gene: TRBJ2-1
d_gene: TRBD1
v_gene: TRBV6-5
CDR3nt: TGTGCCAGCAGTTTATGGGACAGGCCATACAATGAGCAGTTCTTC
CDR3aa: CASSLWDRPYNEQFF

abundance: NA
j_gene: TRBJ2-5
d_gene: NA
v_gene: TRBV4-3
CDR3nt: TGCGCCAGCAGCCAAGATAGACAGTTCACCGGGGCCCAGTACTTC
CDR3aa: CASSQDRQFTGAQYF

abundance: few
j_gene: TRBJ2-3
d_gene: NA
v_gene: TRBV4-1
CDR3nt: TGCGCCAGCAGCCAAGAAGTGGCATACCTCACGGATACGCAGTATTTT
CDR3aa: CASSQEVAYLTDTQYF

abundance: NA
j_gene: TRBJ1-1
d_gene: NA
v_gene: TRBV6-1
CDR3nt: TGTGCCAGCAGTGAAGCGTTGGGAGCGGCTTTCTTT
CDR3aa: CASSEALGAAFF

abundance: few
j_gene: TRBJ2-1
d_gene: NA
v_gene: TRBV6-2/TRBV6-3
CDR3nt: TGTGCCAGCAGTCCATGGGCAGCCCAACAAGATGAGCAGTTCTTC
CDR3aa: CASSPWAAQQDEQFF

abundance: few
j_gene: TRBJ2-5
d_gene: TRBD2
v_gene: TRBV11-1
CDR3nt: TGTGCCAGCAGCTTAGCGGGCCCACTCGGACTAGCGGGGGCTCAAGAGACCCAGTACTTC
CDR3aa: CASSLAGPLGLAGAQETQYF

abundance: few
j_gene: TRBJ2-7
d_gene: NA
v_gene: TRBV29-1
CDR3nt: TGCAGCGCCGAAGGCCTTTACGAGCAGTACTTC
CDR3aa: CSAEGLYEQYF

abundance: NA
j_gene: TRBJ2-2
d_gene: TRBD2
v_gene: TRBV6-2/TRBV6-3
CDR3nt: TGTGCCACAGGCACGGGAGGGCAGACCGGGGAGCTGTTTTTT
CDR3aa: CATGTGGQTGELFF

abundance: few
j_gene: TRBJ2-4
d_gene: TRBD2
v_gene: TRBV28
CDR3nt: TGTGCCAGCGGACTAGCGGAAAACATTCAGTACTTC
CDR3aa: CASGLAENIQYF

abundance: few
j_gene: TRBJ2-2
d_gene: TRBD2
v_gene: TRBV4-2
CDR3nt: TGTGCCAGCAGCCGAACCGGACTAGCGGGGGGTGCGAACACCGGGGAGCTGTTTTTT
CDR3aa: CASSRTGLAGGANTGELFF

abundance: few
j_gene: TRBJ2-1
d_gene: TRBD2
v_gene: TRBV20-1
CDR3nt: TGCAGTGTTACTACACTAGCGGGGGTATACAATGAGCAGTTCTTC
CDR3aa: CSVTTLAGVYNEQFF

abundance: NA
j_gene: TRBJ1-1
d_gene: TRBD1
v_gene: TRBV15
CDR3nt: TGTGCCACCAGCACCGGGCAGGGGGCTATGAACACTGAAGCTTTCTTT
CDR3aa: CATSTGQGAMNTEAFF

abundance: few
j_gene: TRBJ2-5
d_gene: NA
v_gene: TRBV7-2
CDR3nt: TGTGCCAGCAGCTTAGAGCCACTACAAGAGACCCAGTACTTC
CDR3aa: CASSLEPLQETQYF

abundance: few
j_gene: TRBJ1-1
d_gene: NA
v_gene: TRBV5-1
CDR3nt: TGCGCCAGCAGCTTGGCTCAGGTCGGGGGCACTGAAGCTTTCTTT
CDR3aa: CASSLAQVGGTEAFF

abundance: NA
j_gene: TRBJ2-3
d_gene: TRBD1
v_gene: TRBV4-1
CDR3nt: TGCGCCAGCAGAGGACGGGACAGGGGGCCTGGTGGGGGTACGCAGTATTTT
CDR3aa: CASRGRDRGPGGGTQYF

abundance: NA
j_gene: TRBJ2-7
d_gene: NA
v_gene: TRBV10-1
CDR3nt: TGCGCCAGCAGTGGGGGGCCAGGGGCCTCCTACGAGCAGTACTTC
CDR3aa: CASSGGPGASYEQYF

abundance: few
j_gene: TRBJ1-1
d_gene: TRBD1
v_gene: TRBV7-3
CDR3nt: TGTGCCAGCAGCGCGACAGGGTTTACTGAAGCTTTCTTT
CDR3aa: CASSATGFTEAFF

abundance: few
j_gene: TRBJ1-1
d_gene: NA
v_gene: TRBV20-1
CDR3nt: TGCAGTGTTCCGCGGGGAGGGAACACTGAAGCTTTCTTT
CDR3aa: CSVPRGGNTEAFF

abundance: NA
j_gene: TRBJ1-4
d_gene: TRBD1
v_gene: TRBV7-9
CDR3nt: TGTGCCAGCAGCCAAGGACAGGGGACCACTAATGAAAAACTGTTTTTT
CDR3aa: CASSQGQGTTNEKLFF

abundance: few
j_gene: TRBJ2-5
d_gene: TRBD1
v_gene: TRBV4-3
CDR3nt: TGCGCCAGCAGCCTAGACAGGGACGGGACCCAGTACTTC
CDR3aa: CASSLDRDGTQYF

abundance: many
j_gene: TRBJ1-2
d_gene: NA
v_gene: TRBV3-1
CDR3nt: TGTGCCAGCAGCTACAGGACTAACTATGGCTACACCTTC
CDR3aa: CASSYRTNYGYTF